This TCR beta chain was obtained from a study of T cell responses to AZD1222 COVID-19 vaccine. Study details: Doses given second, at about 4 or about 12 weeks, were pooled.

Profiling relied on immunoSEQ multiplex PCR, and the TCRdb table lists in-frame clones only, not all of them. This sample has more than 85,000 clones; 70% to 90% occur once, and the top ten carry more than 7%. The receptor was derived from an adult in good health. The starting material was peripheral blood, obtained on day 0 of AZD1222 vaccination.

The chain's CDR3 is CASSPSLGQFF. CDR3 bases: TGTGCCAGCAGCCCCTCTTTAGGGCAGTTCTTC. The rearrangement uses TRBV11-2 and TRBJ2-1; unclear D gene. Germline V gene lookup returns CDR1 SGHAT and CDR2 FQNNGV. The CDR3 is 11 residues long. V lost 5 bases and J 12 bases, leaving 11 bases between the germline ends.